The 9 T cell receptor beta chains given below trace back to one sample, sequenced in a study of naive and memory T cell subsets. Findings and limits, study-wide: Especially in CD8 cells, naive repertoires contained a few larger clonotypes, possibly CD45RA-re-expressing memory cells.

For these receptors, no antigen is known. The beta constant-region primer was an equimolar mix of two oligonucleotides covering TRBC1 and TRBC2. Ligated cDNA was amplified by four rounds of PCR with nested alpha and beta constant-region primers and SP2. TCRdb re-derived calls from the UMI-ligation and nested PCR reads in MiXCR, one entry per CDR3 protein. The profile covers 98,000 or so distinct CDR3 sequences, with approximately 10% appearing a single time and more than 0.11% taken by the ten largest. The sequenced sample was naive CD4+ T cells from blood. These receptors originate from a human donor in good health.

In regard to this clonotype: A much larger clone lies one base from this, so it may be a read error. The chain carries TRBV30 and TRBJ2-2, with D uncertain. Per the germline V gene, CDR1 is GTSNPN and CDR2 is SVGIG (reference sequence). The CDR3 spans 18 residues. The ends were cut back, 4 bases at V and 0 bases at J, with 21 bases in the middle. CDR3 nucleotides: TGTGCCTGGAATGCCCCGACTGTAAACACACCGAACACCGGGGAGCTGTTTTTT. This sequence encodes CAWNAPTVNTPNTGELFF.

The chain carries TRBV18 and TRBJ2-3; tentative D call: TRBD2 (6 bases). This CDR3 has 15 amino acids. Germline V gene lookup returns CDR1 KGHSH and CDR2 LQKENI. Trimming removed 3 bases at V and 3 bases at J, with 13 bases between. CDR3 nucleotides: TGTGCCAGCTCACCCTCTCGGGGGATGACAGATACGCAGTATTTT. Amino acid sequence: CASSPSRGMTDTQYF.

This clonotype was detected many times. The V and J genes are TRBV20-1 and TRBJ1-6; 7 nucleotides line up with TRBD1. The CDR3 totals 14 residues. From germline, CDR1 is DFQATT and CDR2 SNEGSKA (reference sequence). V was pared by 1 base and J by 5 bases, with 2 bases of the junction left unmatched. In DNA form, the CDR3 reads TGCAGTGCTAGAGGGGGACAGAATAATTCACCCCTCCACTTT. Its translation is CSARGGQNNSPLHF.

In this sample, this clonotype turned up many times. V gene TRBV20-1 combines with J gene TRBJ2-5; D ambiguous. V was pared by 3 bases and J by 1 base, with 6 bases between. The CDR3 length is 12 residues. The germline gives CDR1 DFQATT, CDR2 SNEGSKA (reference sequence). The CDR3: CSARPSQETQYF. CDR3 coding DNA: TGCAGTGCTAGGCCCAGCCAAGAGACCCAGTACTTC.

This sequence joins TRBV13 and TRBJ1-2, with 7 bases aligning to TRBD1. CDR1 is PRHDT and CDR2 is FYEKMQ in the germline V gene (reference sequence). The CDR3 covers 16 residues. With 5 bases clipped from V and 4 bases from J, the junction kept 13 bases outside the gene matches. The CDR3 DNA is TGTGCCAGCAGCCTGGCCGGGCCCCAGGGGGGCTATGGCTACACCTTC. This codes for CASSLAGPQGGYGYTF.

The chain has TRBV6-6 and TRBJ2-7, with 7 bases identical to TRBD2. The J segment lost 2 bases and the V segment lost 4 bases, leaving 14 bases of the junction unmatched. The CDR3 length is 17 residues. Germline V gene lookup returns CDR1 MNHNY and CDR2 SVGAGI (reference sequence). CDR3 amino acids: CASSSGWGGTFPYEQYF. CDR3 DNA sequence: TGTGCCAGCAGTTCGGGTTGGGGGGGGACTTTCCCCTACGAGCAGTACTTC.

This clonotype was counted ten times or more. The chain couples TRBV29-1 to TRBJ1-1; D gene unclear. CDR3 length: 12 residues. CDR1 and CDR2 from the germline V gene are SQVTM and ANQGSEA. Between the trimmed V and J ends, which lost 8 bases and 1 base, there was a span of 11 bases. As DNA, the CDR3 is TGCAGCTTCATGGAGGGGAACACTGAAGCTTTCTTT. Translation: CSFMEGNTEAFF.

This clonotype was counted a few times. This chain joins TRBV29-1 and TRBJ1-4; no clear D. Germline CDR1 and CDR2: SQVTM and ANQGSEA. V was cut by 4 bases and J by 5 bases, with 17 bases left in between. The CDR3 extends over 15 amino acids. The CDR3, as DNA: TGCAGCGTTGTTAGTGTGGGGTCCCCAAATGAAAAACTGTTTTTT. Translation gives CSVVSVGSPNEKLFF.

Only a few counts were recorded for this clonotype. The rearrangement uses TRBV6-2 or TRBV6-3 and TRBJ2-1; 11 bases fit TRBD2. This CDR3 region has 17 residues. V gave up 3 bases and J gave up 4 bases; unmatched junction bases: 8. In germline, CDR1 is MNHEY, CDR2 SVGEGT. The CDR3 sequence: CASSYPLAGAQYNEQFF. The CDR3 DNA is TGTGCCAGCAGTTATCCACTAGCGGGAGCCCAGTACAATGAGCAGTTCTTC.